This is a list of T cell receptor beta chains from one sample in a study of OX40 agonist ivuxolimab in advanced cancers. Sequenced by immunoSEQ multiplex PCR; TCRdb stores in-frame clones only, minus some. The sample lists about 77,000 clones; around nine tenths were seen once. Material: CD4+ or CD8+ T cells sorted from blood, obtained in a trial of the OX40 agonist ivuxolimab. Receptor source: an adult with an advanced solid tumor such as melanoma, head and neck, liver or kidney cancer. The CDR3 runs from the conserved cysteine through the conserved F or W. The D gene is left open where the match is weak. Only some rows state a clone size, as once, few, many or a class for expanded clones.

-,TRBJ2-3,TRBV12-5,-,CASGRGSTDTQYF,TGTGCTAGTGGGAGGGGGAGCACAGATACGCAGTATTTT
-,TRBJ1-3,TRBV18,-,CASSPGLQGRGNTIYF,TGTGCCAGCTCACCTGGTCTGCAGGGGAGAGGAAACACCATATATTTT
-,TRBJ2-1,TRBV12-1,-,CASSVDKADRDSYNEQFF,TGTGCCAGCAGCGTTGATAAGGCGGACAGGGACTCCTACAATGAGCAGTTCTTC
few,TRBJ2-3,TRBV2,-,CASIMVSTDTQYF,TGTGCCAGCATTATGGTTAGCACAGATACGCAGTATTTT
-,TRBJ1-6,TRBV27,TRBD1,CASSHRRGRVNSPLHF,TGTGCCAGCAGCCATCGAAGGGGGCGGGTTAATTCACCCCTCCACTTT
-,TRBJ2-7,TRBV28,TRBD2,CASSSVLAGDYEQYF,TGTGCCAGCAGTTCTGTTCTAGCGGGAGACTACGAGCAGTACTTC
-,TRBJ1-1,TRBV5-1,-,CASSSAGRPPNSAFF,TGCGCCAGCAGCTCCGCAGGGCGCCCCCCGAATTCGGCTTTCTTT
-,TRBJ1-2,TRBV5-1,-,CASSLADNYGYTF,TGCGCCAGCAGCTTGGCGGATAACTATGGCTACACCTTC
-,TRBJ2-3,TRBV7-2,TRBD2,CASSWTLAGGNTDTQYF,TGTGCCAGCAGCTGGACACTAGCGGGAGGTAACACAGATACGCAGTATTTT
-,TRBJ2-1,TRBV7-3,-,CASSFTSRDRIYEQFF,TGTGCCAGCAGCTTTACCTCGCGGGACCGGATTTATGAGCAGTTCTTC
-,TRBJ1-2,TRBV5-1,-,CASSREESPNYGYTF,TGCGCCAGCAGCCGAGAGGAGTCGCCGAACTATGGCTACACCTTC
-,TRBJ2-1,TRBV18,TRBD2,CASSPPASGPSYNEQFF,TGTGCCAGCTCACCACCGGCTAGCGGCCCTTCCTACAATGAGCAGTTCTTC
once,TRBJ1-1,TRBV6-5,TRBD1,CASSYRGTGVNTEAFF,TGTGCCAGCAGTTACCGCGGGACAGGGGTGAACACTGAAGCTTTCTTT